Included here is one T cell receptor beta chain sequence, with context. Its antigen is as yet unknown. This sample stems from a study of T cell responses to AZD1222 COVID-19 vaccine. Deletions cut 7 bases from V and 2 bases from J, with 11 bases between. This CDR3 region has 13 residues. The germline V gene encodes CDR1 LNHDA and CDR2 SQIVND (reference sequence). Regarding the study as a whole: Recipients of two AZD1222 doses showed rising Spike-specific TCR breadth and depth.

Method: immunoSEQ multiplex PCR; TCRdb's copy keeps in-frame clones and lacks some. The sample contains approximately 150,000 clones, roughly 94% of which appear only once. The source material was peripheral blood, sampled 28 days after the second AZD1222 dose. The sequence came from an adult who received the AZD1222 COVID-19 vaccine. The chain recombines TRBV19 with TRBJ1-1, with D uncertain. The CDR3: CASNPSGNTEAFF. The CDR3 nucleotides are TGTGCCAGTAATCCATCGGGTAACACTGAAGCTTTCTTT.